This T cell receptor beta chain was sequenced during a study of Ad26.COV2.S vaccination and SARS-CoV-2 variants. Turning to the study itself: Ad26.COV2.S, an intramuscular injection, was given once or twice 56 days apart.

Treatment in this sample: 15 to 20 received Ad26.COV2.S at low or high dose, single or two shots; about 5 received placebo; per-sample allocation not given. After the first vaccine or placebo injection, samples were drawn on day 63. Generated by immunoSEQ multiplex PCR, the TCRdb table keeps only in-frame clones and is missing some. The table includes about 260,000 clones, around nine tenths detected once. The germline CDR1 and CDR2 sequences are SNHLY and FYNNEI. This CDR3 contains 13 residues. The V gene lost 3 bases and the J gene lost 5 bases, with 10 bases spanning the gap. V and J are TRBV2 and TRBJ1-1, with D possibly being TRBD1 (6 bases). The receptor was derived from a person between 18 and 65 years old who received the Ad26.COV2.S COVID-19 vaccine or a placebo. Sequencing was performed on peripheral blood, taken in a trial of Ad26.COV2.S vaccine versus placebo. The CDR3 region has the DNA TGTGCCAGCAGTGAGGGGGCGGGAACTGAAGCTTTCTTT. Its translation is CASSEGAGTEAFF.